This section outlines one T cell receptor beta chain sequence together with its context. What it binds is not known. The CDR3 is 15 amino acids. Germline V gene data show CDR1 as DFQATT and CDR2 as SNEGSKA (reference sequence). Unmatched junction bases numbered 6, after V lost 0 bases and J lost 3 bases. As for treatment: roughly 11-day PBMC culture with coronavirus spike peptide pools or control peptides (ViraFEST assay). ViraFEST relied on peptide pools to expand antigen-specific T cells; the TCRs were sequenced afterward. The data were obtained in a study of vaccination and CD4 T cells after COVID-19. Across the study: Participants were vaccinated with two doses, given as either BNT162b2 or mRNA-1273 vaccine. Study results and limitations: Convalescent patients saw a median roughly 85% of their reactive clones show up only after vaccination.

Oncomine TCR Beta short-read sequencing was applied to DNA from cultured CD4+ T cells. TCRdb called the PCR reads again in MiXCR, with one record for every CDR3 protein. The sample shows thousands of distinct CDR3 sequences, about 59% of them seen only once. Specimen: CD4+ T cells from blood, cultured in vitro. The source is a human donor who had recovered from COVID-19. The chain is built from TRBV20-1 and TRBJ2-3; 7 bases match TRBD1. CDR3 sequence: CSARDHRGQTDTQYF. The CDR3 coding sequence is TGCAGTGCTAGAGATCACAGGGGTCAAACAGATACGCAGTATTTT.